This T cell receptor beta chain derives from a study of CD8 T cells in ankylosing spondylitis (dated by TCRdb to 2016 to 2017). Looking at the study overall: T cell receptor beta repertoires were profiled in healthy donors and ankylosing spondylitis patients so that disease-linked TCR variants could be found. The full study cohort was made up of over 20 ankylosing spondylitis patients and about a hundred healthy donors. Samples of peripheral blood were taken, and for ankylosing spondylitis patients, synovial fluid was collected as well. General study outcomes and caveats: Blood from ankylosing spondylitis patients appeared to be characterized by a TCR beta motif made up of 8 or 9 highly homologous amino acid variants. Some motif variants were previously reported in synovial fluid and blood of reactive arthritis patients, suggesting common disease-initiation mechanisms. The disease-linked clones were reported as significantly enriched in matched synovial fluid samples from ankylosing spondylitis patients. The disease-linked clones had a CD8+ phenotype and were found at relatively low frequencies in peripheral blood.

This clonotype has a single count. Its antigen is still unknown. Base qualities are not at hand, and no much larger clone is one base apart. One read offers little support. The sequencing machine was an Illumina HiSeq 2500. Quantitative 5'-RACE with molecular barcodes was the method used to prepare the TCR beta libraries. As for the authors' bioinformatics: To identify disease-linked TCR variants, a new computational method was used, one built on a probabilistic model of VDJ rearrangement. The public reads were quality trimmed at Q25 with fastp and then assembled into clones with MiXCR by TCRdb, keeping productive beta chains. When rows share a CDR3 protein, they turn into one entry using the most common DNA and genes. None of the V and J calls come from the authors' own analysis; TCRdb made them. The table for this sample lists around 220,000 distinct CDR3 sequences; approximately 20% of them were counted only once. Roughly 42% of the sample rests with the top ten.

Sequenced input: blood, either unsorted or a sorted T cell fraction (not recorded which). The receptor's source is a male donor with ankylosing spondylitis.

For the CDR3, the sequence is CASSFRPYEQYF. The DNA is TGTGCCAGCAGTTTTCGGCCGTACGAGCAGTACTTC. The chain uses TRBV28 and TRBJ2-7, with the D gene not clear enough to name. Between the V and J ends, shortened by 3 bases and 4 bases respectively, the junction contains 7 bases. According to the germline V gene, CDR1 reads MDHEN and CDR2 reads SYDVKM. The CDR3 runs 12 amino acids, cysteine and phenylalanine included. The entry retains the CDR3 DNA only, 36 bases that are in frame from base 1.